A selection of T cell receptor beta chains follows, all from one sample in a study of shared clonotypes between healthy human individuals. Libraries were prepared by immunoSEQ multiplex PCR; TCRdb keeps only in-frame clonotypes and omits some of them. The sample records around 1.9 million clones, around 93% being singletons. The sample taken for sequencing was naive CD8+ T cells from PBMCs. The receptors come from a young man in good health. Some clones in this sample may be carry-over from other donors' samples. Each CDR3 is given with its conserved first and last residue. A D gene is named only where the DNA matches it firmly. Only some rows state a clone size, as once, few, many or a class for expanded clones.

DNA: TGTGCCAGCAGTTTAAACCCGTCCGGGACTCAGTATGGCTACACCTTC
CDR3: CASSLNPSGTQYGYTF
D: -
size: -
J: TRBJ1-2
V: TRBV27

DNA: TGTGCCAGCAGTCCCGGGATAGCGGGAGGGTACGAGCAGTACTTC
CDR3: CASSPGIAGGYEQYF
D: TRBD2
size: -
J: TRBJ2-7
V: TRBV27

DNA: TGTGCCAGCAGCAAAGGAGAGACCCAGTACTTC
CDR3: CASSKGETQYF
D: -
size: -
J: TRBJ2-5
V: TRBV7-9

DNA: TGTGCCAGCAGCACCCGGGACGCCCCGGGGCAAGAGACCCAGTACTTC
CDR3: CASSTRDAPGQETQYF
D: -
size: -
J: TRBJ2-5
V: TRBV7-9

DNA: TGTGCCAGCAGTCCGAGCTCAGGGGCTCGCACCTACGAGCAGTACTTC
CDR3: CASSPSSGARTYEQYF
D: -
size: -
J: TRBJ2-7
V: TRBV27

DNA: TGCGCCACCCGGGGAGCAGGGCCCAACACTGAAGCTTTCTTT
CDR3: CATRGAGPNTEAFF
D: -
size: once
J: TRBJ1-1
V: TRBV10-2

DNA: TGCGCCAGCAGCCCGGGGCTGACAGTCTCCCAGTACTTC
CDR3: CASSPGLTVSQYF
D: -
size: -
J: TRBJ2-5
V: TRBV4-1

DNA: TGTGCCAGCAGTCCGACAGGGCTGGTTCGCAATCAGCCCCAGCATTTT
CDR3: CASSPTGLVRNQPQHF
D: TRBD1
size: -
J: TRBJ1-5
V: TRBV27

DNA: TGCGCCAGCAGCCAACAGCCAGGGGAGGGGACCCAGTACTTC
CDR3: CASSQQPGEGTQYF
D: -
size: -
J: TRBJ2-5
V: TRBV4-1

DNA: TGTGCCACCAGCAGATACGACAGGGACGGGGGCTACACCTTC
CDR3: CATSRYDRDGGYTF
D: TRBD1
size: once
J: TRBJ1-2
V: TRBV15

DNA: TGTGCCAGCAGCTTGGGAGGGTGGCATTACAATGAGCAGTTCTTC
CDR3: CASSLGGWHYNEQFF
D: -
size: -
J: TRBJ2-1
V: TRBV5-6

DNA: TGTGCCAGCAGTTTACTTGCTAGCAATGAGCAGTTCTTC
CDR3: CASSLLASNEQFF
D: -
size: once
J: TRBJ2-1
V: TRBV28

DNA: TGCGCCAGCAGCCTAGGCCCTAGCGGCACCTACGAGCAGTACTTC
CDR3: CASSLGPSGTYEQYF
D: TRBD2
size: -
J: TRBJ2-7
V: TRBV4-1

DNA: TGTGCCAGCAGTTTAATAGGAAAGGCTTACAATGAGCAGTTCTTC
CDR3: CASSLIGKAYNEQFF
D: -
size: -
J: TRBJ2-1
V: TRBV28

DNA: TGTGCCAGCAGAATAGGGGTGAACACCGGGGAGCTGTTTTTT
CDR3: CASRIGVNTGELFF
D: -
size: few
J: TRBJ2-2
V: TRBV27

DNA: TGTGCCAGCAGTTACTCGGCAGGGCACTACACCTTC
CDR3: CASSYSAGHYTF
D: -
size: -
J: TRBJ1-2
V: TRBV6-5

DNA: TGTGCCAGCACCCAAGGAGCGGGGACAGGGTCCACAGATACGCAGTATTTT
CDR3: CASTQGAGTGSTDTQYF
D: TRBD1
size: -
J: TRBJ2-3
V: TRBV9

DNA: TGTGCCAGCAGGGGCTGGGGAATGAACACTGAAGCTTTCTTT
CDR3: CASRGWGMNTEAFF
D: -
size: -
J: TRBJ1-1
V: TRBV27

DNA: TGTGCCAGCAGCTTGGGGCCCTTTGCATACTTC
CDR3: CASSLGPFAYF
D: -
size: once
J: TRBJ2-7
V: TRBV5-5

DNA: TGTGCCAGCACTGACAGGGCCGGGGAGCTGTTTTTT
CDR3: CASTDRAGELFF
D: TRBD1
size: -
J: TRBJ2-2
V: TRBV7-3

DNA: TGTGCCAGCAGCCTGGGACAGGTCAACACTGAAGCTTTCTTT
CDR3: CASSLGQVNTEAFF
D: TRBD1
size: -
J: TRBJ1-1
V: TRBV27

DNA: TGTGCCAGCAGCCCCTTCGGGACGAGGGGGTACGAGCAGTACTTC
CDR3: CASSPFGTRGYEQYF
D: -
size: -
J: TRBJ2-7
V: TRBV27

DNA: TGTGCCAGCAGTTACTCGAGGCTAGCGGGAGAGGAGACCCAGTACTTC
CDR3: CASSYSRLAGEETQYF
D: TRBD2
size: -
J: TRBJ2-5
V: TRBV6-5

DNA: TGTGCCAGTAGTATAGTGGGGGACGCGGGCGAGCAGTACTTC
CDR3: CASSIVGDAGEQYF
D: -
size: -
J: TRBJ2-7
V: TRBV19

DNA: TGTGCCAGTAGTATCCGCAGCGTACACGAGCAGTACTTC
CDR3: CASSIRSVHEQYF
D: -
size: -
J: TRBJ2-7
V: TRBV19

DNA: TGTGCCAGCAGCACCACTAGTTTCCAGACAGATACGCAGTATTTT
CDR3: CASSTTSFQTDTQYF
D: -
size: -
J: TRBJ2-3
V: TRBV7-2

DNA: TGTGCCAGCAGCGCAGGCAAAGATGAAAAACTGTTTTTT
CDR3: CASSAGKDEKLFF
D: -
size: few
J: TRBJ1-4
V: TRBV9

DNA: TGCGCCAGCAGCCAGGTTGTTCCAGGCGATGAGCAGTTCTTC
CDR3: CASSQVVPGDEQFF
D: -
size: -
J: TRBJ2-1
V: TRBV4-1

DNA: TGTGCCAGCAGTTACGTCCAGACGAACACCGGGGAGCTGTTTTTT
CDR3: CASSYVQTNTGELFF
D: -
size: once
J: TRBJ2-2
V: TRBV6-5

DNA: TGTGCCAGCAGCGTAGGTGCCGATACGCAGTATTTT
CDR3: CASSVGADTQYF
D: -
size: -
J: TRBJ2-3
V: TRBV9

DNA: TGTGCCACCAGCGCTAGCCTGGGGGGAGAGGGATTTGGGGAGACCCAGTACTTC
CDR3: CATSASLGGEGFGETQYF
D: -
size: once
J: TRBJ2-5
V: TRBV15

DNA: TGCAGCACTCGGGAGGTCTCCTACAATGAGCAGTTCTTC
CDR3: CSTREVSYNEQFF
D: TRBD2
size: -
J: TRBJ2-1
V: TRBV29-1

DNA: TGTGCCAGCAGCGGGGAGCGGACCTACGAGCAGTACTTC
CDR3: CASSGERTYEQYF
D: -
size: -
J: TRBJ2-7
V: TRBV5-4

DNA: TGTGCCAGCAGCTTGTGGCCCTGGGGCAATCAGCCCCAGCATTTT
CDR3: CASSLWPWGNQPQHF
D: -
size: -
J: TRBJ1-5
V: TRBV27

DNA: TGTGCCAGCAGTTCTTTTCATCGACCAACCCCGGCAGGGATCATCAATCAGCCCCAGCATTTT
CDR3: CASSSFHRPTPAGIINQPQHF
D: -
size: -
J: TRBJ1-5
V: TRBV21-1

DNA: TGTGCCGGATCCGGAGGGTTTAGGGAGACCCAGTACTTC
CDR3: CAGSGGFRETQYF
D: -
size: -
J: TRBJ2-5
V: TRBV28

DNA: TGTGCCAGTAGTCCTAGACGGGTCTTGAACACTGAAGCTTTCTTT
CDR3: CASSPRRVLNTEAFF
D: -
size: -
J: TRBJ1-1
V: TRBV19

DNA: TGCAGCGTACTAAACCGGGACACTAACTATGGCTACACCTTC
CDR3: CSVLNRDTNYGYTF
D: -
size: -
J: TRBJ1-2
V: TRBV29-1

DNA: TGTGCCACCAGCAGACTTCCCGGGTCCTACAATGAGCAGTTCTTC
CDR3: CATSRLPGSYNEQFF
D: -
size: -
J: TRBJ2-1
V: TRBV15

DNA: TGTGCCAGCAGCCCCAGCGAGGGGGAGGTAGCTCAGCCCCAGCATTTT
CDR3: CASSPSEGEVAQPQHF
D: -
size: -
J: TRBJ1-5
V: TRBV27

DNA: TGTGCCAGCAGTTACTCGATGGGCAGACCGTCCTACGAGCAGTACTTC
CDR3: CASSYSMGRPSYEQYF
D: -
size: -
J: TRBJ2-7
V: TRBV6-6

DNA: TGTGCCAGCAGTTTAGGTCGACGGGGCTACGAGCAGTACTTC
CDR3: CASSLGRRGYEQYF
D: -
size: -
J: TRBJ2-7
V: TRBV27

DNA: TGTGCCAGCAGTAGTTTAGGAGGGGCGGAGGGGATATATCACTACGAGCAGTACTTC
CDR3: CASSSLGGAEGIYHYEQYF
D: -
size: once
J: TRBJ2-7
V: TRBV28

DNA: TGTGCCAGCAGCTTAGGTGGCAGGGAGGCCAGGGAGACCCAGTACTTC
CDR3: CASSLGGREARETQYF
D: -
size: -
J: TRBJ2-5
V: TRBV7-9

DNA: TGCAGCGTTGAAGAAGCCAGCAATGACTACGAGCAGTACTTC
CDR3: CSVEEASNDYEQYF
D: -
size: -
J: TRBJ2-7
V: TRBV29-1

DNA: TGTGCCACCCAGGACAGGACTAACTATGGCTACACCTTC
CDR3: CATQDRTNYGYTF
D: TRBD1
size: -
J: TRBJ1-2
V: TRBV10-3